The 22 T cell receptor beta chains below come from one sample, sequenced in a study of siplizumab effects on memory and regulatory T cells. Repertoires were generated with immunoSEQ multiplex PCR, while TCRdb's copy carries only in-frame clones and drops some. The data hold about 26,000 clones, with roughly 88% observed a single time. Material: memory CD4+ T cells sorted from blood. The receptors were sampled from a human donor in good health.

This CDR3 reads CASSFFGGNNSPLHF. In nucleotides, the CDR3 is TGTGCCAGCAGCTTCTTTGGGGGAAATAATTCACCCCTCCACTTT. The chain couples TRBV7-2 to TRBJ1-6, with a weak D call TRBD1 (5 bases). Germline CDR1 is SGHTA and CDR2 is FQGNSA. CDR3 length equals 15 residues. V dropped 3 bases and J dropped 5 bases, with 11 bases sitting between them.

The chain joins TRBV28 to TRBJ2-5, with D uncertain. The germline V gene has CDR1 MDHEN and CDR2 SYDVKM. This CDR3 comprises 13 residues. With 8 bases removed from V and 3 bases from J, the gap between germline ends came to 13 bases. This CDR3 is CASHSGGEETQYF. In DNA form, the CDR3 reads TGTGCCAGCCACTCAGGTGGGGAAGAGACCCAGTACTTC.

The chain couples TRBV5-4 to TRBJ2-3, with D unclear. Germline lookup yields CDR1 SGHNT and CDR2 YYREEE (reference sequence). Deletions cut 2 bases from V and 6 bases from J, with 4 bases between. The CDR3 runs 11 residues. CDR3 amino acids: CASSLRDTQYF. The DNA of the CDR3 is TGTGCCAGCAGCTTAAGGGATACGCAGTATTTT.

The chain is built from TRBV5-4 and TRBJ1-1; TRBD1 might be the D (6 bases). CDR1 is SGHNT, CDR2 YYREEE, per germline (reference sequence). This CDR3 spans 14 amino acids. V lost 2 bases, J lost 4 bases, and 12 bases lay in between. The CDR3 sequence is CASSFQDRTTEAFF. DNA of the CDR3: TGTGCCAGCAGCTTCCAAGACAGGACCACTGAAGCTTTCTTT.

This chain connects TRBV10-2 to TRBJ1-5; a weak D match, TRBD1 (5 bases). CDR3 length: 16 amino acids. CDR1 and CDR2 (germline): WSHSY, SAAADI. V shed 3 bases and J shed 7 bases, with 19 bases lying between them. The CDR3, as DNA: TGCGCCAGCAGTGAACAAAAGGCAGGGACGGGGCAGCCCCAGCATTTT. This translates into CASSEQKAGTGQPQHF.

The CDR3 reads CSVSRSVLGQTLNTGELFF. In DNA, the CDR3 is TGCAGCGTTTCCCGTAGCGTGTTGGGACAGACTCTCAACACCGGGGAGCTGTTTTTT. The chain has TRBV29-1 and TRBJ2-2; the match to TRBD1 covers 7 bases. V was pared by 5 bases and J by 2 bases, with 20 bases of the junction left unmatched. Germline V CDR1 and CDR2: SQVTM, ANQGSEA. The CDR3 is 19 residues long.

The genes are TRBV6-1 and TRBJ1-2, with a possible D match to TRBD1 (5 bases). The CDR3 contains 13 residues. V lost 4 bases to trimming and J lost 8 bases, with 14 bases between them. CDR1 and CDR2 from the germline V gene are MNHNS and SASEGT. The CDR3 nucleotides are TGTGCCAGCAGTGGGAGGGGTAGCTGGGGCTACACCTTC. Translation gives CASSGRGSWGYTF.

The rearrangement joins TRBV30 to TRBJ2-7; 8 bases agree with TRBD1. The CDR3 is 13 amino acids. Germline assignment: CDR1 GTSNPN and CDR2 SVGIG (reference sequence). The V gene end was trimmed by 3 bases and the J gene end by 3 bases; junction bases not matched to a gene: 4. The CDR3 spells CAWSRGQGYEQYF. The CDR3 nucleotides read TGTGCCTGGAGCCGCGGACAGGGCTACGAGCAGTACTTC. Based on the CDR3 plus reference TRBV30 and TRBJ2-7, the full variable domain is SQTIHQWPATLVQPVGSPLSLECTVEGTSNPNLYWYRQAAGRGLQLLFYSVGIGQISSEVPQNLSASRPQDRQFILSSKKLLLSDSGFYLCAWSRGQGYEQYFGPGTRLTVT.

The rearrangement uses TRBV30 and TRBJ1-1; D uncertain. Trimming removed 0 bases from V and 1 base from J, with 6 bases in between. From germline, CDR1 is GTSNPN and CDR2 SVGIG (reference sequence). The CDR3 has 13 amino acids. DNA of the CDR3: TGTGCCTGGAGTGTTACACAGAACACTGAAGCTTTCTTT. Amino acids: CAWSVTQNTEAFF. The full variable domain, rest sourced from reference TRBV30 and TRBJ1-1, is SQTIHQWPATLVQPVGSPLSLECTVEGTSNPNLYWYRQAAGRGLQLLFYSVGIGQISSEVPQNLSASRPQDRQFILSSKKLLLSDSGFYLCAWSVTQNTEAFFGQGTRLTVV.

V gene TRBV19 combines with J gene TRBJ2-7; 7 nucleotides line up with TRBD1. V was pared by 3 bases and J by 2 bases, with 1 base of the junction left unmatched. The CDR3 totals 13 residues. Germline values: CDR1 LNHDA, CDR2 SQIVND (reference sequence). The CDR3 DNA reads TGTGCCAGTAGTATTGACAGGGCCTACGAGCAGTACTTC. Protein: CASSIDRAYEQYF. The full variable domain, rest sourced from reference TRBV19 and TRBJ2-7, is DGGITQSPKYLFRKEGQNVTLSCEQNLNHDAMYWYRQDPGQGLRLIYYSQIVNDFQKGDIAEGYSVSREKKESFPLTVTSAQKNPTAFYLCASSIDRAYEQYFGPGTRLTVT.

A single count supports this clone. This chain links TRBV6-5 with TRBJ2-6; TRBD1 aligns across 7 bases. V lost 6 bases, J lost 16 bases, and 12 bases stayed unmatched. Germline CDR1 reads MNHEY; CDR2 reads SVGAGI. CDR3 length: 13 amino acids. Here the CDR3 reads CASRSGTALELTF. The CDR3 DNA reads TGTGCCAGCAGGTCCGGGACAGCCCTCGAACTGACTTTC.

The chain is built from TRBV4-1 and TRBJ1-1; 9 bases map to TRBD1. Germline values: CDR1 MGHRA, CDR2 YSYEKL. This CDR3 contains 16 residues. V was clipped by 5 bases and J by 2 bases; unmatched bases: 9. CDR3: CASSYNRGRGNTEAFF. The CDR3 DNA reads TGCGCCAGCAGCTACAACAGGGGGCGGGGTAACACTGAAGCTTTCTTT.

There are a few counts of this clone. The CDR3: CASSYSHGNEKLFF. DNA for the CDR3: TGTGCCAGCAGTTACTCCCACGGCAATGAAAAACTGTTTTTT. The V and J genes are TRBV6-5 and TRBJ1-4, with no clear D. This CDR3 is built from 14 residues. Germline CDR1 and CDR2: MNHEY and SVGAGI. V lost 0 bases to trimming and J lost 5 bases, with 7 bases between them.

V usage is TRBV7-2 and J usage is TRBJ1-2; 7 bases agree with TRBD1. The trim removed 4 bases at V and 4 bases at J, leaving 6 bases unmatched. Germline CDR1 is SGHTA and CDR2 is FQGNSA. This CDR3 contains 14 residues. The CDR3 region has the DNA TGTGCCAGCAGCTCCGTACAGGGGATCTATGGCTACACCTTC. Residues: CASSSVQGIYGYTF.

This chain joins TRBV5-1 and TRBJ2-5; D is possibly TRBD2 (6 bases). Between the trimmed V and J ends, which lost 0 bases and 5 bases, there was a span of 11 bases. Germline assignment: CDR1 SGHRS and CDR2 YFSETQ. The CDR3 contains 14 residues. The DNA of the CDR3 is TGCGCCAGCAGCTTGGGGAGGGGTGGCGAGACCCAGTACTTC. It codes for CASSLGRGGETQYF.

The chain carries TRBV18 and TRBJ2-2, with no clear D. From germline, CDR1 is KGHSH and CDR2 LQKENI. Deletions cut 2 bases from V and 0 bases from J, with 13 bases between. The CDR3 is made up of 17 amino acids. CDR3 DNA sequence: TGTGCCAGCTCACCATTTTCCGGAGCCGCGAACACCGGGGAGCTGTTTTTT. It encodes CASSPFSGAANTGELFF.

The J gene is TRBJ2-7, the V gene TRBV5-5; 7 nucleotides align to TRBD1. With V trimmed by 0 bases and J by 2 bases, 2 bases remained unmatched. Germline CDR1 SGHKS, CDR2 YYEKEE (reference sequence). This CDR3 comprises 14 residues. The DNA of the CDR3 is TGTGCCAGCAGCTTGGGGGGACAGACCTACGAGCAGTACTTC. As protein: CASSLGGQTYEQYF. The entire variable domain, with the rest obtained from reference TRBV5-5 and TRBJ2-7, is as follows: DAGVTQSPTHLIKTRGQQVTLRCSPISGHKSVSWYQQVLGQGPQFIFQYYEKEERGRGNFPDRFSARQFPNYSSELNVNALLLGDSALYLCASSLGGQTYEQYFGPGTRLTVT.

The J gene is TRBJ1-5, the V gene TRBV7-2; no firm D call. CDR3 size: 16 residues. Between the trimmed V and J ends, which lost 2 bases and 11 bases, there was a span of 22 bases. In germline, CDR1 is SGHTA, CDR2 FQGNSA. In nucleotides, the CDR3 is TGTGCCAGCAGCTTAACTGGCACCTCGACGACAAGGGCCCAGCATTTT. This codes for CASSLTGTSTTRAQHF.

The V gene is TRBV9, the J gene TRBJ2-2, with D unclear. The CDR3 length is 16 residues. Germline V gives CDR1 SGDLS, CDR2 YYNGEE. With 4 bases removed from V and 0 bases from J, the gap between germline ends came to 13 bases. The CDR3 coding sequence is TGTGCCAGCAGCAGGTTCAACGCAGCGAACACCGGGGAGCTGTTTTTT. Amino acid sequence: CASSRFNAANTGELFF.

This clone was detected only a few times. The CDR3 loop is CASSLTSGSYEQYF. The DNA of the CDR3 is TGTGCCAGCAGTTTAACGTCGGGGTCCTACGAGCAGTACTTC. The chain is built from TRBV27 and TRBJ2-7; possibly TRBD2 for D (5 bases). Germline CDR1 and CDR2: MNHEY and SMNVEV (reference sequence). The CDR3 consists of 14 residues. The ends were cut back, 2 bases at V and 1 base at J, with 9 bases in the middle.

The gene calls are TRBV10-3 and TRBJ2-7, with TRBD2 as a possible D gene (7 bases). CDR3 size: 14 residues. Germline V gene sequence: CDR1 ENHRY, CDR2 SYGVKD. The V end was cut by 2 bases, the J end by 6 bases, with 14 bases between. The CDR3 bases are TGTGCCATCAGTGAGCGGGGGGCGCAACGCGAGCAGTACTTC. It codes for CAISERGAQREQYF.

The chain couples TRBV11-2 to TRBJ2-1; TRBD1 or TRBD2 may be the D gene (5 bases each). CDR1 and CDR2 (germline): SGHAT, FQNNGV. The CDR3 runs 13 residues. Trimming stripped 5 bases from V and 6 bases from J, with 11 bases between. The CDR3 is CASSLGTSNEQFF. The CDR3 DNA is TGTGCCAGCAGCCTCGGGACGTCCAATGAGCAGTTCTTC.